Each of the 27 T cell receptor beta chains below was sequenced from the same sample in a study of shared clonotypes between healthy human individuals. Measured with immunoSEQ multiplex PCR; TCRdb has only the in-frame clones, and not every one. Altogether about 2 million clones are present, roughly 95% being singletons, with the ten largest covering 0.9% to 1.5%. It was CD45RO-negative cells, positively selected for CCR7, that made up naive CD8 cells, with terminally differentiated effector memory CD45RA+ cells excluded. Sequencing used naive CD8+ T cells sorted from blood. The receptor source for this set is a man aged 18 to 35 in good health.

The CDR3 DNA is TGTGCCAGCAGCCTGTATAGGGCCACGGACCACTACGAGCAGTACTTC. Its protein product is CASSLYRATDHYEQYF. V is TRBV11-1 and J is TRBJ2-7; no firm D call. V was clipped by 5 bases and J by 3 bases, with 20 bases between them. The CDR3 runs to 16 residues. Germline assignment: CDR1 SGHAT and CDR2 FQDESV (reference sequence).

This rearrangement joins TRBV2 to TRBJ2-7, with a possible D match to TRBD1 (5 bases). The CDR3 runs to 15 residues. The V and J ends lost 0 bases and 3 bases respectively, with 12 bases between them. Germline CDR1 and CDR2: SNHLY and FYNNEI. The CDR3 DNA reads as TGTGCCAGCAGTGAAGCTGCCAAAGGGGTCTACGAGCAGTACTTC. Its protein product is CASSEAAKGVYEQYF.

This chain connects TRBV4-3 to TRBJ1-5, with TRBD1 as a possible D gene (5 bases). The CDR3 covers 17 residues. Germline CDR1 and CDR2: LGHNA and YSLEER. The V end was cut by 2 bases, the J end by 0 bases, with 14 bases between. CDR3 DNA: TGCGCCAGCAGCCAATTCTGGGGCCAACATAGCAATCAGCCCCAGCATTTT. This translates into CASSQFWGQHSNQPQHF.

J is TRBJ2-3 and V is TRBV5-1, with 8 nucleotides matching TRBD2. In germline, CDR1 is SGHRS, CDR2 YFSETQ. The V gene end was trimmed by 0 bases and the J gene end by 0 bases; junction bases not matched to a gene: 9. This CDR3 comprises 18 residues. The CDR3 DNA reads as TGCGCCAGCAGCTTGGGGCTAGCGGGTGGCACTAGCACAGATACGCAGTATTTT. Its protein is CASSLGLAGGTSTDTQYF. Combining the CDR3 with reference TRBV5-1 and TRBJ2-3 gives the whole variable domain KAGVTQTPRYLIKTRGQQVTLSCSPISGHRSVSWYQQTPGQGLQFLFEYFSETQRNKGNFPGRFSGRQFSNSRSEMNVSTLELGDSALYLCASSLGLAGGTSTDTQYFGPGTRLTVL.

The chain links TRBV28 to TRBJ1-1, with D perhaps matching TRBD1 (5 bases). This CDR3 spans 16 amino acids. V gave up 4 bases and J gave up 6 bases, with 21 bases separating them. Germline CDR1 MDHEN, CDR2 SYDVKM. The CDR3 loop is CASSYILDSWGPEAFF. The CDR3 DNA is TGTGCCAGCAGTTATATTCTGGACTCCTGGGGCCCTGAAGCTTTCTTT.

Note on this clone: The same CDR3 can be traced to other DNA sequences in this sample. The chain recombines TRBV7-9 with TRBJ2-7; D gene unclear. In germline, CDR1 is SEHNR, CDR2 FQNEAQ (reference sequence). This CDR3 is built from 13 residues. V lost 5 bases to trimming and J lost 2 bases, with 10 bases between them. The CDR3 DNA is TGTGCCAGCAGCCCTGACAATCCCTACGAGCAGTACTTC. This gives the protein CASSPDNPYEQYF.

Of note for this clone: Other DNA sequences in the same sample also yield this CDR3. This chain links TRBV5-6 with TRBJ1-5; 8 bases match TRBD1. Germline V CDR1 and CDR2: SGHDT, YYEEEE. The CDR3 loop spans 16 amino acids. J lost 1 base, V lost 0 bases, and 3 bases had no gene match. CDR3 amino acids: CASSLGGQASNQPQHF. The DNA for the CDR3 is TGTGCCAGCAGCTTGGGGGGACAGGCAAGCAATCAGCCCCAGCATTTT.

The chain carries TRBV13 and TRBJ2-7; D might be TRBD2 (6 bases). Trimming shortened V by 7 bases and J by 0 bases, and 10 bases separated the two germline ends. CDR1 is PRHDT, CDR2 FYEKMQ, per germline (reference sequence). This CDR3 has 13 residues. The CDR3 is CASTEGSSYEQYF. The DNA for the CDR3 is TGTGCCAGCACGGAGGGCAGCTCCTACGAGCAGTACTTC. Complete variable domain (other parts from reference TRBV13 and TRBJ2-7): AAGVIQSPRHLIKEKRETATLKCYPIPRHDTVYWYQQGPGQDPQFLISFYEKMQSDKGSIPDRFSAQQFSDYHSELNMSSLELGDSALYFCASTEGSSYEQYFGPGTRLTVT.

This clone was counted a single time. CDR3 sequence: CASSRLAGADNEQFF. CDR3 coding DNA: TGTGCCAGCAGCCGACTAGCGGGGGCCGACAATGAGCAGTTCTTC. This chain links TRBV11-2 with TRBJ2-1; 12 bases fit TRBD2. This CDR3 is 15 amino acids long. Germline V gene sequence: CDR1 SGHAT, CDR2 FQNNGV. V lost 5 bases, J lost 5 bases, and 4 bases stayed unmatched.

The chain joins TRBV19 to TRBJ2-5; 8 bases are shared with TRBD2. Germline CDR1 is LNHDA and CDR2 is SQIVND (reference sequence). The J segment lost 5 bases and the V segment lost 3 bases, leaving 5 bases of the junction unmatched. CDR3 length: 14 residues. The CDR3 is CASSIGGVDETQYF. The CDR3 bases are TGTGCCAGTAGTATCGGGGGGGTCGATGAGACCCAGTACTTC.

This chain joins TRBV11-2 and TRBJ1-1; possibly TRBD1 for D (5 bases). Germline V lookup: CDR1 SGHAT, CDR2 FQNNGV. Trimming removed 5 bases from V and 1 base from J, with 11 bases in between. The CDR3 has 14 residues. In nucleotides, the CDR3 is TGTGCCAGCAGCGCCGGGACTCCGAACACTGAAGCTTTCTTT. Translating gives CASSAGTPNTEAFF.

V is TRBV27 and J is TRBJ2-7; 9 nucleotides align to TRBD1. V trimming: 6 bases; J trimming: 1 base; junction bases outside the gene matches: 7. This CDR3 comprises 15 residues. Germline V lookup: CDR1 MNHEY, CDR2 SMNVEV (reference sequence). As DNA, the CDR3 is TGTGCCAGCAGCATGACAGGGGGAGGGTCCTACGAGCAGTACTTC. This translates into CASSMTGGGSYEQYF.

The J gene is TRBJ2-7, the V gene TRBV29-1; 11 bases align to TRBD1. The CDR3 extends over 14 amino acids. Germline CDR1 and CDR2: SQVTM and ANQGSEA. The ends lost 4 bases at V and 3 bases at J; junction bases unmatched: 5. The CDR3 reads CSVVSGTGGYEQYF. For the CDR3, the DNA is TGCAGCGTTGTCTCCGGGACAGGGGGCTACGAGCAGTACTTC.

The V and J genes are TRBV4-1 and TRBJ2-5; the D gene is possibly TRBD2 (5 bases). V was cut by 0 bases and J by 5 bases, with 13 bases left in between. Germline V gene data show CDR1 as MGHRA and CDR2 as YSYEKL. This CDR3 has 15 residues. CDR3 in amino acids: CASSQDSSLGETQYF. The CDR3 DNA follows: TGCGCCAGCAGCCAAGATTCTAGCCTCGGGGAGACCCAGTACTTC.

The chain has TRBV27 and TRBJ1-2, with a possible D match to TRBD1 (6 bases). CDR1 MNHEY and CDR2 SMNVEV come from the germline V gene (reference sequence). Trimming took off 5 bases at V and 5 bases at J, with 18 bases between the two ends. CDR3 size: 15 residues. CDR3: CASSLTGTLRYGYTF. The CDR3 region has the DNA TGTGCCAGCAGTCTAACCGGGACATTGCGGTATGGCTACACCTTC.

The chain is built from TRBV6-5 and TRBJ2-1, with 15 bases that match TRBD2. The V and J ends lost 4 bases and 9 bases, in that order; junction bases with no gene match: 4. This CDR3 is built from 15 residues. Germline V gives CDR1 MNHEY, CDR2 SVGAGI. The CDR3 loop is CASSWGLAGGREQFF. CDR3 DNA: TGTGCCAGCAGTTGGGGACTAGCGGGGGGTCGTGAGCAGTTCTTC.

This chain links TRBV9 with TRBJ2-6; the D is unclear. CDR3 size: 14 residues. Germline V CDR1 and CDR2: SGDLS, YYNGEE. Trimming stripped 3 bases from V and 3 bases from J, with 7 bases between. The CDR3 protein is CASSGTRGANVLTF. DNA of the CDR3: TGTGCCAGCAGCGGAACCCGTGGGGCCAACGTCCTGACTTTC.

DNA of the CDR3: TGTGCCAGCAGTTTGGGGTCGAGCTCCTATAATTCACCCCTCCACTTT. Its protein product is CASSLGSSSYNSPLHF. The chain couples TRBV27 to TRBJ1-6; D ambiguous. V lost 3 bases to trimming and J lost 0 bases, with 9 bases between them. This CDR3 comprises 16 residues. Germline values: CDR1 MNHEY, CDR2 SMNVEV (reference sequence).

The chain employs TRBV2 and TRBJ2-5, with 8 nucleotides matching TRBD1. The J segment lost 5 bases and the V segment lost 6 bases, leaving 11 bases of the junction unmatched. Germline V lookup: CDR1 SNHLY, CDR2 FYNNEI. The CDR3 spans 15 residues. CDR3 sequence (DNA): TGTGCCAGCAGGGACCCGACAGGGGCAGCGGAGACCCAGTACTTC. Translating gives CASRDPTGAAETQYF.

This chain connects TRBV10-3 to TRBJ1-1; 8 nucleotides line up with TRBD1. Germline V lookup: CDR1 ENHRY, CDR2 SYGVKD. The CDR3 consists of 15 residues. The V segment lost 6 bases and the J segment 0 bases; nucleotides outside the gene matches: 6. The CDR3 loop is CAIRTGEGMNTEAFF. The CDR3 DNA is TGTGCCATCAGGACAGGGGAGGGAATGAACACTGAAGCTTTCTTT.

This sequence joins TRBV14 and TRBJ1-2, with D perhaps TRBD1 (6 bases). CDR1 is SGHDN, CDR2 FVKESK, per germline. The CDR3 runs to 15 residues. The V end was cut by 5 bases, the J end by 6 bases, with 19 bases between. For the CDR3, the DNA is TGTGCCAGCAGCGTTCCTGGGACAAAACAGGATGGCTACACCTTC. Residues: CASSVPGTKQDGYTF.

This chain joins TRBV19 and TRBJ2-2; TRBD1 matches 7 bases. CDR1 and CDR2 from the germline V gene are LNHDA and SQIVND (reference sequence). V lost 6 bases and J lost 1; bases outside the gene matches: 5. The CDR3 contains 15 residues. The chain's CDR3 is CASSLNRGNTGELFF. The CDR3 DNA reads TGTGCCAGTAGCTTAAACAGGGGGAACACCGGGGAGCTGTTTTTT.

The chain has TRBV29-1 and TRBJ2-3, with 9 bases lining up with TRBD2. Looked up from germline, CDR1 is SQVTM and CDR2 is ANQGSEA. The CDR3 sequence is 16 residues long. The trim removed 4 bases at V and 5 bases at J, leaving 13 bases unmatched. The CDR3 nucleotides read TGCAGCGTTGTAAAGGGGGCGGGAGGGCCTAAAGATACGCAGTATTTT. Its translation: CSVVKGAGGPKDTQYF.

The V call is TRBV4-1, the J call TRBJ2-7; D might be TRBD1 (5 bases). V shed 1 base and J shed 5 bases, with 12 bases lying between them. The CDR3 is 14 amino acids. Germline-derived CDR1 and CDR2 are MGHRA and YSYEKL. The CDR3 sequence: CASSQVGQGDEQYF. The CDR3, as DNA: TGCGCCAGCAGCCAAGTCGGCCAGGGTGACGAGCAGTACTTC.

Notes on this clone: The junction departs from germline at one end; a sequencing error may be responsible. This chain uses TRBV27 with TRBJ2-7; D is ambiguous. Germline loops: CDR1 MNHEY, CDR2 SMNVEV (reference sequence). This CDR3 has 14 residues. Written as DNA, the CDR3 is TGTGCCAGCAGTTCGATCCGCGGTTCCTCCGAGCAGTACTTC. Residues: CASSSIRGSSEQYF.

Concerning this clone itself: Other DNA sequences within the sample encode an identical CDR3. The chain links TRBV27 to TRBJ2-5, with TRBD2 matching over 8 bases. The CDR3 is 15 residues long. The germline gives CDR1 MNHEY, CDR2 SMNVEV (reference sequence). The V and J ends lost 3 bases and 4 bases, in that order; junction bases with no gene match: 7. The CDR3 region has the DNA TGTGCCAGCAGTTTGACAGGACTAGCCGGAGAGACCCAGTACTTC. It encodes CASSLTGLAGETQYF.

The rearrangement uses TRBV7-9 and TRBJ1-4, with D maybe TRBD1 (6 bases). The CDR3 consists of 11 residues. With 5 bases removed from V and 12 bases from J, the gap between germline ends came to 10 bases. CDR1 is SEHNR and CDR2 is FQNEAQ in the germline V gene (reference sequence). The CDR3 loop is CASSTNRELFF. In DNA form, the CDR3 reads TGTGCCAGCAGCACCAACAGGGAACTGTTTTTT.